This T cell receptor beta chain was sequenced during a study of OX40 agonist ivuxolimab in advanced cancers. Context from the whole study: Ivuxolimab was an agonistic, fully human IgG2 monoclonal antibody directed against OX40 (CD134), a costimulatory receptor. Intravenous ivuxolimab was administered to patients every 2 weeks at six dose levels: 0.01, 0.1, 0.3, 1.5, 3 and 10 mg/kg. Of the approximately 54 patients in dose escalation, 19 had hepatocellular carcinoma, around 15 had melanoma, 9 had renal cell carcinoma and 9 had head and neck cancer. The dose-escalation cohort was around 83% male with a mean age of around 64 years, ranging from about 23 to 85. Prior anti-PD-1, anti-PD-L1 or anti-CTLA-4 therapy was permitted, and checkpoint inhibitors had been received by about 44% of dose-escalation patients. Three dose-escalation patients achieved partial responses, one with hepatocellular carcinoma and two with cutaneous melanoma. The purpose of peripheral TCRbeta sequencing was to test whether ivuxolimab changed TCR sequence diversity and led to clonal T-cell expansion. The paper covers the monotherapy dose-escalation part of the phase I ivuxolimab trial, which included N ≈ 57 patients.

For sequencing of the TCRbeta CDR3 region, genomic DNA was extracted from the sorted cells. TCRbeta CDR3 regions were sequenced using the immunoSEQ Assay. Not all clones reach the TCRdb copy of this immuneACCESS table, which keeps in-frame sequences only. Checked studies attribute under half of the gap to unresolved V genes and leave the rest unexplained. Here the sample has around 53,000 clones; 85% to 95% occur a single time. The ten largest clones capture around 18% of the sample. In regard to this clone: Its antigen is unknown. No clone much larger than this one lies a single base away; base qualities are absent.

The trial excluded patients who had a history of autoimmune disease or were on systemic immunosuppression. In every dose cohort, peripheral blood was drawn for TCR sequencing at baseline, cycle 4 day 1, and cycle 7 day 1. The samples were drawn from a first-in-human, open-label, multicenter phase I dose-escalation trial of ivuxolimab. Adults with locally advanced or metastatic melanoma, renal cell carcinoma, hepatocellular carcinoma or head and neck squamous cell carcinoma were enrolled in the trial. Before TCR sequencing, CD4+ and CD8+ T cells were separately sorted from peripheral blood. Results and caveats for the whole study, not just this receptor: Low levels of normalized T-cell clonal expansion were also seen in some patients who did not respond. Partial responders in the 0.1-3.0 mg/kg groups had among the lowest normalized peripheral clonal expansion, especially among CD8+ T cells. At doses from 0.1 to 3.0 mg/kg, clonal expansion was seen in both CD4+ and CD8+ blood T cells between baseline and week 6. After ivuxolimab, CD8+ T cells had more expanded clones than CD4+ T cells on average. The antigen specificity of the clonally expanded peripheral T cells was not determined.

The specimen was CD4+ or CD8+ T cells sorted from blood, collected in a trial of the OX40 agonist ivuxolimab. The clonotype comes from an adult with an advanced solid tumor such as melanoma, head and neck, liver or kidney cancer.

The CDR3 region has the sequence CASSPWDGSGNTIYF. At the DNA level, the sequence is TGTGCCAGCAGCCCGTGGGATGGGTCTGGAAACACCATATATTTT. In this chain, TRBV9 is recombined with TRBJ1-3; the D gene lacks a confident call. Including the terminal cysteine and phenylalanine, the CDR3 comprises 15 residues. Only the CDR3 portion is preserved as DNA: 45 bases, with reading frame beginning at the first base. CDR1 and CDR2 are drawn from the germline V gene: SGDLS, YYNGEE. Relative to germline, V is 4 bases shorter and J is 1 base shorter, with 12 bases between their ends. With the rest looked up from the reference TRBV9 and TRBJ1-3 genes rather than sequenced, the full variable domain is DSGVTQTPKHLITATGQRVTLRCSPRSGDLSVYWYQQSLDQGLQFLIQYYNGEERAKGNILERFSAQQFPDLHSELNLSSLELGDSALYFCASSPWDGSGNTIYFGEGSWLTVV.